This T cell receptor (beta chain) was profiled in a study of PD-1 blockade in classical Hodgkin lymphoma. This CDR3 has 14 amino acids. CDR1 SEHNR and CDR2 FQNEAQ come from the germline V gene (reference sequence). Trimming took 4 bases from V and 0 from J, leaving 9 bases between them. Sequenced by immunoSEQ multiplex PCR; TCRdb stores in-frame clones only, minus some. In the table there are about 13,000 clones, roughly 83% of which are singletons. The time point is: cycle 4 day 1 (C4D1), after 6 weeks of nivolumab. Each patient experienced a relapse that followed autologous stem cell transplantation, and brentuximab vedotin exposure varied. By magnetic negative selection, CD4+ T cells were purified from thawed PBMCs. Findings and limits, study-wide: Patients with a complete response exhibited baseline diversity comparable to newly diagnosed patients.

This clone has more than one count but fewer than ten. Its antigen is undetermined. This chain links TRBV7-9 with TRBJ1-1; possible D gene TRBD1, 6 bases. The specimen was CD4+ T cells from blood, collected before the fourth cycle of nivolumab. This receptor was obtained from a human donor with classical Hodgkin lymphoma. This CDR3 reads CASSYGQMNTEAFF. CDR3 bases: TGTGCCAGCAGCTATGGACAGATGAACACTGAAGCTTTCTTT. The full variable domain, its missing parts supplied by reference TRBV7-9 and TRBJ1-1, is DTGVSQNPRHKITKRGQNVTFRCDPISEHNRLYWYRQTLGQGPEFLTYFQNEAQLEKSRLLSDRFSAERPKGSFSTLEIQRTEQGDSAMYLCASSYGQMNTEAFFGQGTRLTVV.